This TCR beta chain was sequenced in a study of response to subunit inactivated influenza vaccine. The CDR3 runs 15 residues. The ends were cut back, 0 bases at V and 0 bases at J, with 8 bases in the middle. Germline V lookup: CDR1 SGHRS, CDR2 YFSETQ. One entry per CDR3 protein, called by TCRdb with MiXCR from the RT-PCR reads. The sample has about 580,000 distinct CDR3 sequences, around 13% seen once. This clonotype has only a few counts. This TCR was sampled from a man in his fifties who received an inactivated influenza vaccine. V gene TRBV5-1 combines with J gene TRBJ2-3, with D uncertain. The specimen comprised PBMCs from blood, sampled 11 to 12 days after vaccination. The CDR3, as DNA: TGCGCCAGCAGCTTGGATGGCAGCAGCACAGATACGCAGTATTTT. Its translation is CASSLDGSSTDTQYF.